These T cell receptor beta chains were read from a single sample in a study of cytomegalovirus exposure and HLA in healthy donors. This table comes from immunoSEQ multiplex PCR, and its TCRdb copy is limited to in-frame clones, with some not included. The profile shows about 200,000 clones, 65% to 90% of them singletons. Sequencing was carried out using PBMCs. These receptors came from a woman aged 25 to 39 in good health and CMV-seronegative. CDR3s include the opening cysteine and the closing phenylalanine or tryptophan. The order of the fields is J gene, clone size, V gene, D gene, CDR3 length, CDR3 DNA, CDR3 protein. A D gene is named only where the DNA matches it firmly. Clone size is shown for a subset of rows, as once, few, many or a class of expanded clone.

J gene: TRBJ2-5
clone size: -
V gene: TRBV29-1
D gene: TRBD2
CDR3 length: 13
CDR3 DNA: TGCAGCGTTGTGTCTAGCGGGACCGAGACCCAGTACTTC
CDR3 protein: CSVVSSGTETQYF

J gene: TRBJ2-2
clone size: -
V gene: TRBV6-6
D gene: TRBD1
CDR3 length: 16
CDR3 DNA: TGTGCCAGTTCCCTCCCGGGACAGGGGGCCACCGGGGAGCTGTTTTTT
CDR3 protein: CASSLPGQGATGELFF

J gene: TRBJ2-7
clone size: -
V gene: TRBV5-7
D gene: TRBD1
CDR3 length: 15
CDR3 DNA: TGTGCCAGCAGCTTGGTTGGGACAGGGAGCTACGAGCAGTACTTC
CDR3 protein: CASSLVGTGSYEQYF

J gene: TRBJ2-7
clone size: -
V gene: TRBV4-1
D gene: TRBD1
CDR3 length: 13
CDR3 DNA: TGCGCCAGCAGCCAGACAGGGGACCACGAGCAGTACTTC
CDR3 protein: CASSQTGDHEQYF

J gene: TRBJ2-5
clone size: few
V gene: TRBV14
D gene: TRBD1
CDR3 length: 17
CDR3 DNA: TGTGCCAGCAGCCAAGAATCAGGGGGCGTCCGGGCAGAGACCCAGTACTTC
CDR3 protein: CASSQESGGVRAETQYF

J gene: TRBJ2-7
clone size: -
V gene: TRBV2
D gene: TRBD1
CDR3 length: 15
CDR3 DNA: TGTGCCAGCAGTGAACCTGGGACAGGGATACACGAGCAGTACTTC
CDR3 protein: CASSEPGTGIHEQYF

J gene: TRBJ2-5
clone size: -
V gene: TRBV7-9
D gene: -
CDR3 length: 14
CDR3 DNA: TGTGCCAGCAGCCCAGGGGCCAGTCGTCGGACCCAGTACTTC
CDR3 protein: CASSPGASRRTQYF

J gene: TRBJ2-5
clone size: -
V gene: TRBV5-8
D gene: -
CDR3 length: 13
CDR3 DNA: TGTGCCAGCAGCTTGGGTAGCAGCCAGACCCAGTACTTC
CDR3 protein: CASSLGSSQTQYF

J gene: TRBJ2-1
clone size: once
V gene: TRBV7-9
D gene: TRBD2
CDR3 length: 15
CDR3 DNA: TGTGCCAGCAGCCTTAGCGGGGGGCCAGACAATGAGCAGTTCTTC
CDR3 protein: CASSLSGGPDNEQFF

J gene: TRBJ2-7
clone size: -
V gene: TRBV28
D gene: -
CDR3 length: 12
CDR3 DNA: TGTGCCAGCAGTCCTTTGGCGGACGAGCAGTACTTC
CDR3 protein: CASSPLADEQYF

J gene: TRBJ2-1
clone size: -
V gene: TRBV27
D gene: TRBD2
CDR3 length: 16
CDR3 DNA: TGTGCCAGCCACCCGGGACTAGCGGGAGGTTGGGGTGAGCAGTTCTTC
CDR3 protein: CASHPGLAGGWGEQFF

J gene: TRBJ2-5
clone size: -
V gene: TRBV4-1
D gene: TRBD2
CDR3 length: 17
CDR3 DNA: TGCGCCAGCAGCCAAGAGGCCGGGACTAGCGGTACAGAGACCCAGTACTTC
CDR3 protein: CASSQEAGTSGTETQYF

J gene: TRBJ2-7
clone size: -
V gene: TRBV6-5
D gene: -
CDR3 length: 13
CDR3 DNA: TGTGCCAGCAGTTACACCACAGGGCGCGAGCAGTACTTC
CDR3 protein: CASSYTTGREQYF

J gene: TRBJ2-5
clone size: -
V gene: TRBV28
D gene: -
CDR3 length: 13
CDR3 DNA: TGTGCCAGCAGTCGACTAGTGCGAGAGACCCAGTACTTC
CDR3 protein: CASSRLVRETQYF

J gene: TRBJ2-7
clone size: -
V gene: TRBV29-1
D gene: TRBD2
CDR3 length: 13
CDR3 DNA: TGCAGCGGCCGGAGTAGCGGGACCTACGAGCAGTACTTC
CDR3 protein: CSGRSSGTYEQYF

J gene: TRBJ1-1
clone size: once
V gene: TRBV5-1
D gene: TRBD1
CDR3 length: 13
CDR3 DNA: TGCGCCAGCAGCTCAGACAGGGGCACTGAAGCTTTCTTT
CDR3 protein: CASSSDRGTEAFF

J gene: TRBJ2-4
clone size: -
V gene: TRBV19
D gene: -
CDR3 length: 13
CDR3 DNA: TGTGCCAGTAGTATAAGAGCGAGAGGCATTCAGTACTTC
CDR3 protein: CASSIRARGIQYF

J gene: TRBJ2-2
clone size: -
V gene: TRBV6-5
D gene: -
CDR3 length: 14
CDR3 DNA: TGTGCCAGCAGTTACTTTAGGAACACCGGGGAGCTGTTTTTT
CDR3 protein: CASSYFRNTGELFF

J gene: TRBJ2-7
clone size: -
V gene: TRBV28
D gene: TRBD2
CDR3 length: 16
CDR3 DNA: TGTGCCAGCACCCTAGGGGGGGGAAGCGGGAGGTACGAGCAGTACTTC
CDR3 protein: CASTLGGGSGRYEQYF

J gene: TRBJ2-5
clone size: -
V gene: TRBV29-1
D gene: TRBD2
CDR3 length: 13
CDR3 DNA: TGCAGCGTTGGCGGGGGGTACCAAGAGACCCAGTACTTC
CDR3 protein: CSVGGGYQETQYF

J gene: TRBJ2-3
clone size: -
V gene: TRBV7-8
D gene: TRBD2
CDR3 length: 13
CDR3 DNA: TGTGCAGCTAGCGGGAGGTTAACAGATACGCAGTATTTT
CDR3 protein: CAASGRLTDTQYF

J gene: TRBJ1-5
clone size: -
V gene: TRBV2
D gene: -
CDR3 length: 15
CDR3 DNA: TGTGCCAGCAGTGTCGGGGTCTCGGGCAATCAGCCCCAGCATTTT
CDR3 protein: CASSVGVSGNQPQHF

J gene: TRBJ2-7
clone size: few
V gene: TRBV4-1
D gene: -
CDR3 length: 15
CDR3 DNA: TGCGCCAGCAGCCTTTCCGGGTCCTATTCCTACGAGCAGTACTTC
CDR3 protein: CASSLSGSYSYEQYF

J gene: TRBJ2-1
clone size: -
V gene: TRBV28
D gene: -
CDR3 length: 14
CDR3 DNA: TGTGCCAGCAGTCGACAGATAGGATACAATGAGCAGTTCTTC
CDR3 protein: CASSRQIGYNEQFF

J gene: TRBJ1-2
clone size: -
V gene: TRBV5-1
D gene: TRBD1
CDR3 length: 15
CDR3 DNA: TGCGCCAGCAGCTTGGGGGGGACAGGGACCTATGGCTACACCTTC
CDR3 protein: CASSLGGTGTYGYTF

J gene: TRBJ2-3
clone size: few
V gene: TRBV29-1
D gene: -
CDR3 length: 14
CDR3 DNA: TGCAGCGTTGAGGGAGACAGGAGCACAGATACGCAGTATTTT
CDR3 protein: CSVEGDRSTDTQYF

J gene: TRBJ1-5
clone size: -
V gene: TRBV27
D gene: TRBD1
CDR3 length: 18
CDR3 DNA: TGTGCCAGCAGTCCTCACAAATACAGGGGAGGTAGCAATCAGCCCCAGCATTTT
CDR3 protein: CASSPHKYRGGSNQPQHF

J gene: TRBJ2-5
clone size: once
V gene: TRBV7-9
D gene: -
CDR3 length: 12
CDR3 DNA: TGTGCCAGCAGCCCACGGAGGGAGACCCAGTACTTC
CDR3 protein: CASSPRRETQYF